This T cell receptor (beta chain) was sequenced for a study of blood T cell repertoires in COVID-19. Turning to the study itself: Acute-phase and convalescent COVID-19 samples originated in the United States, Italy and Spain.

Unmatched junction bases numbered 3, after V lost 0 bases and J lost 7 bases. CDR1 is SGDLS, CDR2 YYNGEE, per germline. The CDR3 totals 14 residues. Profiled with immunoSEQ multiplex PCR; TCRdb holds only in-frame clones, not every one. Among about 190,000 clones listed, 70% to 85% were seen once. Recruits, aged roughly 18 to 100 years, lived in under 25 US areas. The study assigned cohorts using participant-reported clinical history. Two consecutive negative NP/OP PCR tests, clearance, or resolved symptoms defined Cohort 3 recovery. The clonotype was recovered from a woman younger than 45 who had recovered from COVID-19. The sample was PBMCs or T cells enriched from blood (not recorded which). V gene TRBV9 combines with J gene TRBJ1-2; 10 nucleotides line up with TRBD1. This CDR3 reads CASSVGQGAGGYTF. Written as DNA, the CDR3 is TGTGCCAGCAGCGTAGGACAGGGGGCAGGTGGCTACACCTTC.